The T cell receptor (beta chain) under discussion was sequenced for a study of chemoradiotherapy in HPV16-positive cancers. In the study overall: Candidate HPV-specific T-cell clones and common TCR motifs came from functional assays in a couple of HPV16-positive patients. Study findings and constraints: Candidate HPV-specific clones and E7-related TCR motifs grew in tumor during treatment. HPV-responsive T-cell expansion during chemoradiotherapy was linked to improved recurrence-free survival in HPV16-positive patients. HPV-specific T cells were functionally defined from only two HPV16-positive patients.

In the case of this clone: Its antigen is not identified.

The method was immunoSEQ multiplex PCR; TCRdb's version includes in-frame clones alone and lacks a portion of them. The top ten clones hold approximately 4.9% of a sample with about 1,300 clones, about four fifths of them seen once. The TCR sequence derives from a human donor with HPV-associated anogenital cancer. The sequenced sample was tumor tissue, obtained from a patient who underwent chemoradiotherapy.

In nucleotides, the CDR3 is TGTGCCAGCAGTCAACACGGGAGTAGCCGGAACAATGAGCAGTTCTTC. Translation: CASSQHGSSRNNEQFF. The V call is TRBV28, the J call TRBJ2-1; maybe TRBD2 (6 bases). The CDR3 contains 16 residues. Germline loops: CDR1 MDHEN, CDR2 SYDVKM. V was clipped by 5 bases and J by 5 bases, with 19 bases between them.